This is a list of T cell receptor beta chains from one sample in a study of regulatory T cells in long-lasting Graves disease. TCRdb fed the multiplex PCR reads into MiXCR, producing one record per CDR3 protein. Here the sample spans over 250,000 distinct CDR3 sequences, around 20% being singletons. Sequenced here: peripheral blood mononuclear cells (PBMCs), sampled when the disease was refractory, from a patient treated with antithyroid drugs. These receptors were taken from a female donor with Graves disease. Each CDR3 is given with its conserved first and last residue. D genes are given only for firm matches. Size tells how often a clone was seen (once, few, many) or the class of an expanded clone, and some rows leave it out.

J: TRBJ2-2; V: TRBV20-1; D: -; size: few; CDR3: CSARGETAVTGELFF; DNA: TGCAGTGCTAGGGGGGAGACAGCGGTTACCGGGGAGCTGTTTTTT
J: TRBJ2-4; V: TRBV6-5; D: TRBD1; size: -; CDR3: CASSYSGGSTKNIQYF; DNA: TGTGCCAGCAGTTACTCAGGGGGCAGTACCAAAAACATTCAGTACTTC
J: TRBJ2-5; V: TRBV20-1; D: TRBD1; size: many; CDR3: CSAGQGVETQYF; DNA: TGCAGTGCTGGACAGGGGGTGGAGACCCAGTACTTC
J: TRBJ2-7; V: TRBV28; D: TRBD2; size: many; CDR3: CASRHPGLAGHYEQYF; DNA: TGTGCCAGCAGACACCCAGGACTAGCGGGACACTACGAGCAGTACTTC
J: TRBJ2-7; V: TRBV3-1; D: -; size: many; CDR3: CASSHQGHEQYF; DNA: TGTGCCAGCAGCCACCAGGGACACGAGCAGTACTTC
J: TRBJ1-2; V: TRBV9; D: -; size: many; CDR3: CASSVGQEYGYTF; DNA: TGTGCCAGCAGCGTAGGGCAAGAGTATGGCTACACCTTC
J: TRBJ2-3; V: TRBV12-3/TRBV12-4; D: TRBD1; size: -; CDR3: CASSSGTGFEVNTQYF; DNA: TGTGCCAGCAGTTCGGGGACAGGGTTTGAGGTTAATACGCAGTATTTT
J: TRBJ2-1; V: TRBV18; D: -; size: -; CDR3: CASSPGGDLYNEQFF; DNA: TGTGCCAGCTCACCAGGAGGGGATCTATACAATGAGCAGTTCTTC
J: TRBJ2-5; V: TRBV7-2; D: TRBD1; size: many; CDR3: CASSATGLLGETQYF; DNA: TGTGCCAGCAGCGCGACAGGGTTGTTAGGGGAGACCCAGTACTTC
J: TRBJ1-1; V: TRBV28; D: -; size: many; CDR3: CASIGPGHENTEAFF; DNA: TGTGCCAGCATCGGCCCGGGACACGAGAACACTGAAGCTTTCTTT
J: TRBJ1-2; V: TRBV5-1; D: TRBD1; size: many; CDR3: CASSLEGGLGYTF; DNA: TGCGCCAGCAGCTTGGAAGGGGGCCTAGGCTACACCTTC
J: TRBJ1-2; V: TRBV28; D: -; size: few; CDR3: CASTTLDSYGYTF; DNA: TGTGCCAGCACCACACTGGACAGCTATGGCTACACCTTC
J: TRBJ2-2; V: TRBV7-9; D: TRBD2; size: -; CDR3: CASSLAQGLAVNTGELFF; DNA: TGTGCCAGCAGCTTAGCGCAGGGACTAGCGGTTAACACCGGGGAGCTGTTTTTT
J: TRBJ2-5; V: TRBV30; D: TRBD1; size: -; CDR3: CAWSRDREETQYF; DNA: TGTGCCTGGTCCCGGGACAGGGAAGAGACCCAGTACTTC
J: TRBJ2-5; V: TRBV28; D: -; size: medium-sized; CDR3: CASSLVLPVQETQYF; DNA: TGTGCCAGCAGTTTAGTCCTCCCAGTCCAAGAGACCCAGTACTTC
J: TRBJ2-5; V: TRBV11-2; D: -; size: -; CDR3: CASSLELVGGGTQYF; DNA: TGTGCCAGCAGCTTGGAGCTGGTCGGGGGTGGGACCCAGTACTTC
J: TRBJ2-5; V: TRBV7-9; D: -; size: -; CDR3: CASSLVAGDFLKAYQETQYF; DNA: TGTGCCAGCAGCCTCGTGGCCGGGGACTTCCTTAAAGCGTACCAAGAGACCCAGTACTTC
J: TRBJ2-7; V: TRBV7-9; D: -; size: -; CDR3: CASSLPGQKYDEQYF; DNA: TGTGCCAGCAGCCTCCCAGGACAGAAATACGACGAGCAGTACTTC
J: TRBJ1-1; V: TRBV7-2; D: -; size: -; CDR3: CASNSSALDTEAFF; DNA: TGTGCCAGCAATTCCTCCGCTCTGGACACTGAAGCTTTCTTT
J: TRBJ1-6; V: TRBV27; D: -; size: many; CDR3: CASSWGGDSPLHF; DNA: TGTGCCAGCAGTTGGGGTGGAGATTCACCCCTCCACTTT
J: TRBJ2-7; V: TRBV20-1; D: TRBD1; size: many; CDR3: CSAPGTGAYEQYF; DNA: TGCAGTGCTCCCGGGACAGGGGCCTACGAGCAGTACTTC
J: TRBJ2-7; V: TRBV11-2; D: -; size: -; CDR3: CASSQEGLYEQYF; DNA: TGTGCCAGCAGCCAAGAAGGTCTCTACGAGCAGTACTTC
J: TRBJ2-7; V: TRBV30; D: TRBD1; size: few; CDR3: CAFSGTGAYEQYF; DNA: TGTGCCTTCTCCGGGACAGGGGCCTACGAGCAGTACTTC
J: TRBJ2-5; V: TRBV10-3; D: TRBD1; size: few; CDR3: CAISGGTGQETQYF; DNA: TGTGCCATCAGTGGCGGGACAGGTCAAGAGACCCAGTACTTC
J: TRBJ2-1; V: TRBV9; D: TRBD1; size: -; CDR3: CASSVGGQGNEQFF; DNA: TGTGCCAGCAGCGTAGGTGGACAGGGCAATGAGCAGTTCTTC
J: TRBJ2-5; V: TRBV4-1; D: TRBD2; size: -; CDR3: CASSQVLVASGISHVETQYF; DNA: TGCGCCAGCAGCCAAGTTTTAGTTGCTAGCGGGATCAGTCACGTGGAGACCCAGTACTTC
J: TRBJ1-1; V: TRBV11-1; D: TRBD1; size: many; CDR3: CASSPVTGGGTEAFF; DNA: TGTGCCAGCAGCCCTGTGACAGGGGGGGGAACTGAAGCTTTCTTT
J: TRBJ1-2; V: TRBV12-3/TRBV12-4; D: -; size: many; CDR3: CASSLRGALANYGYTF; DNA: TGTGCCAGCAGTTTGAGAGGGGCCCTAGCTAACTATGGCTACACCTTC
J: TRBJ2-7; V: TRBV10-3; D: -; size: -; CDR3: CAIRAGGDEQYF; DNA: TGTGCCATCCGGGCAGGAGGGGACGAGCAGTACTTC
J: TRBJ2-7; V: TRBV27; D: -; size: many; CDR3: CASSFRSEGVPYEQYF; DNA: TGTGCCAGCAGTTTTAGGTCGGAGGGCGTTCCCTACGAGCAGTACTTC
J: TRBJ2-4; V: TRBV29-1; D: -; size: -; CDR3: CSAEESKNIQYF; DNA: TGCAGCGCTGAAGAATCCAAAAACATTCAGTACTTC
J: TRBJ2-7; V: TRBV6-5; D: -; size: -; CDR3: CASSYRQGFFGYEQYF; DNA: TGTGCCAGCAGTTACCGTCAGGGGTTTTTCGGCTACGAGCAGTACTTC
J: TRBJ2-5; V: TRBV28; D: -; size: many; CDR3: CASSSGLGQGYETQYF; DNA: TGTGCCAGCAGTTCCGGACTAGGACAGGGTTATGAGACCCAGTACTTC
J: TRBJ2-1; V: TRBV20-1; D: TRBD2; size: -; CDR3: CSASEGTSGLNEQFF; DNA: TGCAGTGCTAGTGAGGGGACTAGCGGGCTCAATGAGCAGTTCTTC
J: TRBJ1-5; V: TRBV20-1; D: -; size: -; CDR3: CSARAEYSNQPQHF; DNA: TGCAGTGCTAGAGCCGAGTATAGCAATCAGCCCCAGCATTTT
J: TRBJ2-5; V: TRBV7-2; D: TRBD2; size: many; CDR3: CASSPGLAEGETQYF; DNA: TGTGCCAGCAGCCCTGGACTAGCAGAGGGAGAGACCCAGTACTTC
J: TRBJ2-7; V: TRBV20-1; D: TRBD2; size: few; CDR3: CSARESRLATSREQYF; DNA: TGCAGTGCTAGAGAATCCCGACTAGCTACCTCTCGGGAGCAGTACTTC
J: TRBJ2-5; V: TRBV6-1; D: TRBD2; size: few; CDR3: CASSERGLAPKETQYF; DNA: TGTGCCAGCAGTGAACGGGGACTAGCGCCCAAAGAGACCCAGTACTTC
J: TRBJ2-7; V: TRBV20-1; D: TRBD2; size: -; CDR3: CSAPPGRGAYEQYF; DNA: TGCAGTGCCCCCCCCGGGCGGGGGGCCTACGAGCAGTACTTC
J: TRBJ2-7; V: TRBV4-2; D: TRBD2; size: -; CDR3: CASSQDLGTSGLSYEQYF; DNA: TGTGCCAGCAGCCAAGATTTGGGCACTAGCGGACTCTCCTACGAGCAGTACTTC
J: TRBJ2-7; V: TRBV19; D: TRBD1; size: few; CDR3: CASSTRQGKSSYEQYF; DNA: TGTGCCAGTAGTACCAGACAGGGGAAGAGCTCCTACGAGCAGTACTTC
J: TRBJ1-4; V: TRBV11-2; D: -; size: -; CDR3: CASSFGISDEKLFF; DNA: TGTGCCAGCAGCTTTGGAATTTCAGATGAAAAACTGTTTTTT
J: TRBJ1-2; V: TRBV27; D: -; size: few; CDR3: CASSLLGGGYTF; DNA: TGTGCCAGCAGTTTATTAGGTGGAGGCTACACCTTC
J: TRBJ2-1; V: TRBV4-3; D: TRBD2; size: few; CDR3: CASSQDLGPSGINNEQFF; DNA: TGCGCCAGCAGCCAAGATTTAGGACCTAGCGGGATAAACAATGAGCAGTTCTTC
J: TRBJ1-1; V: TRBV12-3/TRBV12-4; D: TRBD1; size: -; CDR3: CASSLSSGGMNTEAFF; DNA: TGTGCCAGCAGTTTAAGTTCAGGGGGAATGAACACTGAAGCTTTCTTT
J: TRBJ2-3; V: TRBV7-9; D: -; size: -; CDR3: CASYPVNTDTQYF; DNA: TGTGCCAGCTACCCAGTAAACACAGATACGCAGTATTTT